Each of the 14 T cell receptor beta chains below was sequenced from the same sample in a study of T cell repertoires in cytomegalovirus infection. TCRdb reanalysed the reads using MiXCR and keeps one entry per CDR3 protein. Of 800,000 to 950,000 distinct CDR3 sequences listed, less than 35% are singletons. No antigen is known for these receptors. The specimen comprised cultured CD8+ T cells from PBMCs, sampled from culture after CMV antigen stimulation. Receptor source: a human donor in good health (CMV status not recorded). Some clones in this sample may be carry-over from other donors' samples.

The CDR3 is CASSSSGQGIGEQYF. CDR3 sequence (DNA): TGTGCCAGCAGCTCTTCGGGACAGGGAATAGGAGAGCAGTACTTC. The gene calls are TRBV7-6 and TRBJ2-7; 9 bases fit TRBD1. The CDR3 spans 15 residues. Looked up from germline, CDR1 is SGHVS and CDR2 is FNYEAQ. V trimming: 4 bases; J trimming: 7 bases; junction bases outside the gene matches: 11.

This sequence joins TRBV6-6 and TRBJ1-2, with D unresolved. The CDR3 length is 15 residues. The germline gives CDR1 MNHNY, CDR2 SVGAGI (reference sequence). The CDR3 region has the DNA TGTGGAAGGAAAAAGAGGGCCACTTCCAACTATGGCTACACCTTC. Protein: CGRKKRATSNYGYTF.

This clonotype appeared many times. The chain is built from TRBV7-2 and TRBJ1-1, with a tentative D call TRBD1 (5 bases). The V end was cut by 1 base, the J end by 0 bases, with 15 bases between. Germline CDR1 is SGHTA and CDR2 is FQGNSA. This CDR3 region has 17 residues. CDR3 nucleotide sequence: TGTGCCAGCAGCTTAGGTATAGGGGTTGTTATGAACACTGAAGCTTTCTTT. It translates to CASSLGIGVVMNTEAFF.

The chain couples TRBV7-1 to TRBJ1-2, with D possibly TRBD1 on 5 matching bases. TRBV7-1 is known as an ORF, though its function is uncertain. The CDR3 has 15 residues. Trimming stripped 5 bases from V and 4 bases from J, with 17 bases between. DNA for the CDR3: TGTGCCAGCAGCAGTCACAGGAGGCCGATCTATGGCTACACCTTC. Amino acid sequence: CASSSHRRPIYGYTF.

This clonotype was seen a handful of times. The chain joins TRBV7-9 to TRBJ2-1, with D unclear. Germline-derived CDR1 and CDR2 are SEHNR and FQNEAQ (reference sequence). V shed 8 bases and J shed 0 bases, with 8 bases lying between them. The CDR3 is 13 amino acids. CDR3 DNA: TGTGCCAGCGGCGAAAGCTCCTACAATGAGCAGTTCTTC. As protein: CASGESSYNEQFF.

This clonotype was recorded only once. The V gene is TRBV2, the J gene TRBJ2-5; 8 bases are a match to TRBD1. V was pared by 6 bases and J by 1 base, with 7 bases of the junction left unmatched. Germline CDR1 reads SNHLY; CDR2 reads FYNNEI. The CDR3 consists of 15 residues. Here the CDR3 reads CASRFRDRFQETQYF. CDR3 nucleotide sequence: TGTGCCAGCAGGTTCCGGGACAGGTTCCAAGAGACCCAGTACTTC.

This clonotype has a count of ten or more. The V and J genes are TRBV12-3 or TRBV12-4 and TRBJ1-2; 9 bases line up with TRBD1. V was clipped by 8 bases and J by 6 bases; unmatched bases: 1. This CDR3 contains 11 residues. For the CDR3, the DNA is TGTGCCAGCTGGACAGGGGATGGCTACACCTTC. The encoded protein is CASWTGDGYTF.

This clonotype turned up a few times. The chain couples TRBV10-1 to TRBJ2-7; tentatively, D is TRBD1 (5 bases). The CDR3 has 13 residues. Per the germline V gene, CDR1 is WNHNN and CDR2 is SYGVQD (reference sequence). Trimming stripped 0 bases from V and 4 bases from J, with 7 bases between. The CDR3 protein is CASSESGQYEQYF. The CDR3 region has the DNA TGCGCCAGCAGTGAGTCGGGGCAGTACGAGCAGTACTTC.

J is TRBJ1-2 and V is TRBV4-1; no definite D call. Trimming removed 0 bases at V and 6 bases at J, with 14 bases between. The germline V gene encodes CDR1 MGHRA and CDR2 YSYEKL. The CDR3 sequence is 15 residues long. CDR3 sequence reads: CASSQDLTGSNGYTF. CDR3 nucleotide sequence: TGCGCCAGCAGCCAAGATCTTACGGGGTCGAATGGCTACACCTTC.

This clonotype was observed a handful of times. This rearrangement joins TRBV19 to TRBJ1-1, with a possible D match to TRBD1 (6 bases). This CDR3 is 14 amino acids long. The V gene's germline CDR1 is LNHDA and CDR2 SQIVND (reference sequence). V dropped 3 bases and J dropped 3 bases, with 11 bases sitting between them. The DNA for the CDR3 is TGTGCCAGTAGTATTTGGGGACAACACACTGAAGCTTTCTTT. The encoded protein is CASSIWGQHTEAFF.

The J gene is TRBJ2-3, the V gene TRBV4-1; no clear D. V lost 5 bases and J 1 base, leaving 16 bases between the germline ends. Germline V CDR1 and CDR2: MGHRA, YSYEKL. This CDR3 spans 16 amino acids. The CDR3, as DNA: TGCGCCAGCAGCGCGCCAAGCAGCCCACGCACAGATACGCAGTATTTT. Protein sequence: CASSAPSSPRTDTQYF.

The V and J genes are TRBV7-6 and TRBJ1-6, with unresolved D. Germline-derived CDR1 and CDR2 are SGHVS and FNYEAQ. V lost 2 bases and J 7 bases, leaving 12 bases between the germline ends. This CDR3 region has 15 residues. This CDR3 is CASSLSVGRNSPLHF. The CDR3 DNA reads TGTGCCAGCAGCTTATCTGTAGGGCGGAATTCACCCCTCCACTTT. The full variable domain, in which reference TRBV7-6 and TRBJ1-6 provide the parts outside the CDR3, is GAGVSQSPRYKVTKRGQDVALRCDPISGHVSLYWYRQALGQGPEFLTYFNYEAQQDKSGLPNDRFSAERPEGSISTLTIQRTEQRDSAMYRCASSLSVGRNSPLHFGNGTRLTVT.

This clonotype was counted at least ten times. This chain connects TRBV7-6 to TRBJ2-2; D not resolved. CDR1 is SGHVS, CDR2 FNYEAQ, per germline. V was cut by 3 bases and J by 8 bases, with 4 bases left in between. This CDR3 comprises 11 residues. For the CDR3, the DNA is TGTGCCAGCAGCTTGAGGGGGGAGCTGTTTTTT. It specifies CASSLRGELFF.

This clonotype was detected ten times or more. This chain joins TRBV12-3 or TRBV12-4 and TRBJ1-6; TRBD1 is a possible D gene (5 bases). This CDR3 contains 14 residues. V was clipped by 3 bases and J by 9 bases, with 12 bases between them. The CDR3 nucleotides read TGTGCCAGCAGTTTGACGGGTGGGGGTTCACCCCTCCACTTT. This gives the protein CASSLTGGGSPLHF.